This T cell receptor (beta chain) stems from a study of response to subunit inactivated influenza vaccine. Germline CDR1 reads SNHLY; CDR2 reads FYNNEI. V dropped 8 bases and J dropped 6 bases, with 11 bases sitting between them. The CDR3 is 12 amino acids. This clonotype showed up just a few times. TCRdb re-called the RT-PCR reads through MiXCR, storing one row per CDR3 protein. The repertoire holds more than 450,000 distinct CDR3 sequences, with approximately 10% as singletons. The sample was also linked to a second study, of T cells expressing NK-cell markers. That report adds: Production of TCR beta cDNA relied on 5'RACE template switching with UMIs. Investigators obtained TCR beta repertoires from sorted CD3+CD56+NKG2C+, CD3+CD56+NKG2C- and CD3+CD56-NKG2C+ T cells. About 1.0-7.0% of CD8+ T cells in over 5 donors belonged to dominant NKG2C+ clonotypes.

V usage is TRBV2 and J usage is TRBJ2-1, with D perhaps being TRBD1 or TRBD2 (5 bases each). Sequenced here: PBMCs from blood, sampled on the day of vaccination. The receptor's source is a man aged 50 to 60 who received an inactivated influenza vaccine. The CDR3 region is CASGRGPNEQFF. Written as DNA, the CDR3 is TGTGCCAGCGGCCGGGGACCCAATGAGCAGTTCTTC.